Described below is a single TCR beta chain sequence and its context. This clonotype was detected many times. Its antigen remains unidentified. Within one base of it there is no much larger clone, and no base qualities were kept. This sample was included in a study of patients and donors after allogeneic stem cell transplantation (dated by TCRdb to 2018 to 2021). Library generation was performed with RT-PCR. TCRdb shows the sequencer as NextSeq 550. TCRdb passed the public sequencing reads through fastp at Q25 and MiXCR, retaining productive beta sequences. Each CDR3 protein gets just one entry, which takes the most common genes and DNA from the rows behind it. A total of about a million distinct CDR3 sequences appear in this sample, roughly 17% of them only once. 6% of the sample is in the top ten clones. The germline V gene supplies CDR1 SNHLY and CDR2 FYNNEI. Trimming removed 6 bases from V and 0 bases from J, leaving 16 bases between the germline ends. From the cysteine up to the phenylalanine, the CDR3 has a length of 16 residues. Only CDR3 DNA remains: 48 bases, in frame from the first base.

The rearranged segments are TRBV2 and TRBJ2-3; TRBD1 is a possible D gene, resting on 6 matching bases. Sequenced sample: blood, either unsorted or a sorted T cell fraction (not recorded which). This TCR derives from a human donor who was either an allogeneic HSCT recipient or a stem cell or donor lymphocyte infusion donor (not recorded which). It is not recorded whose cells these are; they may come from a transplant donor. CDR3 region: CASSLQGHGSTDTQYF. The DNA is as follows: TGTGCCAGCAGCCTACAGGGCCACGGGAGCACAGATACGCAGTATTTT. With all but the CDR3 taken from the reference TRBV2 and TRBJ2-3 genes, the full variable domain is: EPEVTQTPSHQVTQMGQEVILRCVPISNHLYFYWYRQILGQKVEFLVSFYNNEISEKSEIFDDQFSVERPDGSNFTLKIRSTKLEDSAMYFCASSLQGHGSTDTQYFGPGTRLTVL.